Presented here are 13 T cell receptor beta chains from one specimen sequenced in a study of blood T cell repertoires in COVID-19. Profiling relied on immunoSEQ multiplex PCR, and the TCRdb table lists in-frame clones only, not all of them. The top ten clones hold 15% to 20% of a sample with approximately 150,000 clones, about 83% of them seen once. Material for sequencing was peripheral blood. The receptors shown here come from an older woman who had recovered from COVID-19.

The chain couples TRBV10-3 to TRBJ1-2; weak D call: TRBD1 (5 bases). CDR1 is ENHRY, CDR2 SYGVKD, per germline. Trimming removed 6 bases at V and 0 bases at J, with 17 bases between. CDR3 length equals 16 residues. The CDR3 DNA reads as TGTGCCATCAGCCCCCGAAGCACAGGAGCTAACTATGGCTACACCTTC. This translates into CAISPRSTGANYGYTF.

The chain carries TRBV7-8 and TRBJ2-7; maybe TRBD2 (5 bases). This CDR3 is built from 14 residues. Germline loops: CDR1 SGHVS, CDR2 FQNEAQ. The V and J ends lost 5 bases and 2 bases respectively, with 13 bases between them. This chain's CDR3 is CASSRPGLPYEQYF. The CDR3 bases are TGTGCCAGCAGCCGCCCTGGACTTCCCTACGAGCAGTACTTC.

The chain combines TRBV11-3 with TRBJ1-3; TRBD1 might be the D (5 bases). The CDR3 contains 18 residues. CDR1 is SGHNT and CDR2 is YENEEA in the germline V gene. Trimming pared 1 base from V and 0 bases from J, leaving 16 bases between. The DNA of the CDR3 is TGTGCCAGCAGCTTAGGGGCGGGACGCGGACGCTCTGGAAACACCATATATTTT. Its protein product is CASSLGAGRGRSGNTIYF.

The chain combines TRBV7-3 with TRBJ2-1; TRBD2 matches 9 bases. The CDR3 is 15 amino acids. Per germline, CDR1 SGHTA and CDR2 FQGTGA. V dropped 5 bases and J dropped 3; count of bases not matched to a gene: 5. Here the CDR3 DNA reads TGTGCCAGCAGCCCGGGACTAGCAAGCTACAATGAGCAGTTCTTC. This translates into CASSPGLASYNEQFF.

The genes are TRBV19 and TRBJ1-5, with unresolved D. The CDR3 is 15 amino acids. Germline CDR1 is LNHDA and CDR2 is SQIVND (reference sequence). V lost 4 bases to trimming and J lost 6 bases, with 16 bases between them. CDR3 loop: CASSTEGWRGQPQHF. CDR3 nucleotides: TGTGCCAGTAGTACGGAGGGTTGGCGCGGTCAGCCCCAGCATTTT.

The V call is TRBV9, the J call TRBJ1-4, with D perhaps matching TRBD1 (6 bases). V was shortened by 4 bases and J by 8 bases, with 15 bases between the two germline ends. The V gene's germline CDR1 is SGDLS and CDR2 YYNGEE. The CDR3 consists of 14 residues. The CDR3 is CASSPRGAAEKLFF. In DNA, the CDR3 is TGTGCCAGCAGCCCGCGGGGGGCGGCGGAAAAACTGTTTTTT.

The genes are TRBV7-9 and TRBJ2-5; D may be TRBD1 (5 bases). This CDR3 spans 14 amino acids. Germline V gives CDR1 SEHNR, CDR2 FQNEAQ (reference sequence). Trimming took 1 base from V and 5 from J, leaving 11 bases between them. The CDR3 coding sequence is TGTGCCAGCAGCTTAGGAACAGGCCGGGAGACCCAGTACTTC. Amino acid sequence: CASSLGTGRETQYF.

The rearrangement joins TRBV18 to TRBJ1-4; D unresolved. Germline V lookup: CDR1 KGHSH, CDR2 LQKENI. The CDR3 is made up of 15 amino acids. V dropped 2 bases and J dropped 2 bases, with 9 bases sitting between them. The CDR3 is CASSPGSTTNEKLFF. The CDR3 DNA reads as TGTGCCAGCTCACCAGGGAGTACCACTAATGAAAAACTGTTTTTT. The variable domain in full, completed from reference TRBV18 and TRBJ1-4, reads NAGVMQNPRHLVRRRGQEARLRCSPMKGHSHVYWYRQLPEEGLKFMVYLQKENIIDESGMPKERFSAEFPKEGPSILRIQQVVRGDSAAYFCASSPGSTTNEKLFFGSGTQLSVL.

The J gene is TRBJ2-3, the V gene TRBV19; unclear D gene. Per germline, CDR1 LNHDA and CDR2 SQIVND (reference sequence). The CDR3 is 13 amino acids. V gave up 3 bases and J gave up 4 bases, with 8 bases separating them. The CDR3 bases are TGTGCCAGTAGTATTGGCTCAGCAGATACGCAGTATTTT. Translation: CASSIGSADTQYF.

The chain is built from TRBV6-2 or TRBV6-3 and TRBJ2-2, with D perhaps TRBD2 (6 bases). V was pared by 2 bases and J by 4 bases, with 8 bases between. Germline CDR1 MNHEY, CDR2 SVGEGT. CDR3 length: 14 residues. This CDR3 reads CASSYRGGTGELFF. In DNA form, the CDR3 reads TGTGCCAGCAGTTACCGGGGAGGCACCGGGGAGCTGTTTTTT.

The rearrangement joins TRBV11-1 to TRBJ2-2, with D possibly being TRBD2 (6 bases). The CDR3 totals 15 residues. CDR1 and CDR2 (germline): SGHAT, FQDESV (reference sequence). The V gene lost 4 bases and the J gene lost 4 bases, with 13 bases spanning the gap. This CDR3 is CASSSVLGGTGELFF. In DNA form, the CDR3 reads TGTGCCAGCAGCTCCGTATTGGGGGGCACCGGGGAGCTGTTTTTT.

The chain links TRBV7-9 to TRBJ1-1; no reliable D call. The CDR3 has 11 residues. Germline CDR1 SEHNR, CDR2 FQNEAQ (reference sequence). The V and J ends lost 2 bases and 8 bases respectively, with 6 bases between them. CDR3 coding DNA: TGTGCCAGCAGCTTACAGGCCGAAGCTTTCTTT. Residues: CASSLQAEAFF.

The chain is built from TRBV10-3 and TRBJ1-1, with 9 bases identical to TRBD1. The CDR3 is 14 amino acids. The V and J ends lost 8 bases and 4 bases, in that order; junction bases with no gene match: 8. Germline V gene lookup returns CDR1 ENHRY and CDR2 SYGVKD. The CDR3 nucleotides read TGTGCCATCGCTCGGACAGGGGAGGGCACTGAAGCTTTCTTT. It is translated as CAIARTGEGTEAFF.